One and the same sample provided the 4 T cell receptor beta chains below, sequenced in a study of shared clonotypes between healthy human individuals. Only in-frame clones appear in the TCRdb table, and some are missing; sequencing was by immunoSEQ multiplex PCR. The sample holds about 2 million clones, over 85% seen once. Naive CD8 populations comprised CD45RO-negative cells positively selected for CCR7, excluding terminally differentiated effector memory CD45RA+ cells. Material for sequencing was naive CD8+ T cells sorted from blood. All receptors come from a man between 18 and 29 years old in good health.

J is TRBJ2-7 and V is TRBV13; D might be TRBD2 (6 bases). Germline loops: CDR1 PRHDT, CDR2 FYEKMQ (reference sequence). Trimming took off 5 bases at V and 6 bases at J, with 20 bases between the two ends. The CDR3 runs to 15 residues. The CDR3 DNA sequence: TGTGCCAGCAGCCCCGGGACTGGGGGTCATTTCGAGCAGTACTTC. Protein sequence: CASSPGTGGHFEQYF. The whole variable domain, filled in from reference TRBV13 and TRBJ2-7, reads AAGVIQSPRHLIKEKRETATLKCYPIPRHDTVYWYQQGPGQDPQFLISFYEKMQSDKGSIPDRFSAQQFSDYHSELNMSSLELGDSALYFCASSPGTGGHFEQYFGPGTRLTVT.

This chain uses TRBV6-5 with TRBJ2-1; 9 bases match TRBD2. Unmatched junction bases numbered 6, after V lost 0 bases and J lost 9 bases. In germline, CDR1 is MNHEY, CDR2 SVGAGI. This CDR3 is 15 amino acids long. CDR3 DNA: TGTGCCAGCAGTTACTCGCCGACTAGCGGCCTTGAGCAGTTCTTC. As protein: CASSYSPTSGLEQFF.

The genes are TRBV27 and TRBJ2-7; D may be TRBD2 (5 bases). Germline CDR1 MNHEY, CDR2 SMNVEV (reference sequence). The CDR3 runs to 15 residues. Trimming left V 2 bases short and J 0 bases short, with 11 bases between. The CDR3 loop reads CASSLTGYGSYEQYF. The CDR3 region has the DNA TGTGCCAGCAGTTTAACGGGATACGGCTCCTACGAGCAGTACTTC.

The chain has TRBV10-3 and TRBJ1-2, with 8 bases that match TRBD1. Germline V gives CDR1 ENHRY, CDR2 SYGVKD. This CDR3 has 15 residues. J was trimmed by 7 bases and V by 0 bases; bases with no gene match: 7. CDR3: CAISESKTGVVGYTF. The CDR3 coding sequence is TGTGCCATCAGTGAGTCGAAGACAGGGGTAGTTGGCTACACCTTC.